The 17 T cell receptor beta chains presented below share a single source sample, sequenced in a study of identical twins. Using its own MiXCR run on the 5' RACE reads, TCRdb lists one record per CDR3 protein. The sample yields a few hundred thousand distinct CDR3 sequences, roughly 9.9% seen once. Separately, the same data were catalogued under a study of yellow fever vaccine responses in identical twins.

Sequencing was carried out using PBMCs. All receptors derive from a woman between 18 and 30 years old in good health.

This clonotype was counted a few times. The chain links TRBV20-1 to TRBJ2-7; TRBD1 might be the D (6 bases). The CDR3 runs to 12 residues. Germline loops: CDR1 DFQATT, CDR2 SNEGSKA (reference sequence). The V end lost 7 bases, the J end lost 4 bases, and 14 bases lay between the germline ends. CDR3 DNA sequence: TGCAGTGTCCCGGGACAAACTTACGAGCAGTACTTC. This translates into CSVPGQTYEQYF.

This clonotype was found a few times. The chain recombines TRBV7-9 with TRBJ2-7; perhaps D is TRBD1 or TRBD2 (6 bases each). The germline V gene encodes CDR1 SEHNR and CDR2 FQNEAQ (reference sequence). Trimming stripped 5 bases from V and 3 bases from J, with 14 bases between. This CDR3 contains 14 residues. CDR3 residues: CASSRSGALYEQYF. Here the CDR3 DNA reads TGTGCCAGCAGCCGCTCGGGGGCCCTCTACGAGCAGTACTTC.

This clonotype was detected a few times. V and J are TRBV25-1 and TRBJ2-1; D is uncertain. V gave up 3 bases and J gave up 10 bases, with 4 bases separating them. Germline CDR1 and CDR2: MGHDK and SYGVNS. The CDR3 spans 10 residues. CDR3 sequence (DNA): TGTGCCAGCAGTGATGACGAGCAGTTCTTC. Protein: CASSDDEQFF.

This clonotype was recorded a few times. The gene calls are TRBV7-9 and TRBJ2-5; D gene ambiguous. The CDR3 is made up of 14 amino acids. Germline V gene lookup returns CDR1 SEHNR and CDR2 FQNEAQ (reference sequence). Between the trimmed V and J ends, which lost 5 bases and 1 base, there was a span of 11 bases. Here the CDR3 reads CASSRFNSQETQYF. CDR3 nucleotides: TGTGCCAGCAGCCGATTCAACTCCCAAGAGACCCAGTACTTC.

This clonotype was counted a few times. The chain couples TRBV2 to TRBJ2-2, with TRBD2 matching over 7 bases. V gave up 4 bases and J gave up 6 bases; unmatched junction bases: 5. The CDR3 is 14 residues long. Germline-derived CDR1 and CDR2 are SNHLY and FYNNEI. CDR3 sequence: CASSGGLAAGELFF. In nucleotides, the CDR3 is TGTGCCAGCAGTGGTGGGCTAGCGGCCGGGGAGCTGTTTTTT.

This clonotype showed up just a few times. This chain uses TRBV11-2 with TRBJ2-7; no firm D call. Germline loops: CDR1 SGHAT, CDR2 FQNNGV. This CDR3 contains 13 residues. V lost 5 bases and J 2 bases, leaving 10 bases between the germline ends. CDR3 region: CASSRISAYEQYF. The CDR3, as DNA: TGTGCCAGCAGCCGAATCTCAGCCTACGAGCAGTACTTC.

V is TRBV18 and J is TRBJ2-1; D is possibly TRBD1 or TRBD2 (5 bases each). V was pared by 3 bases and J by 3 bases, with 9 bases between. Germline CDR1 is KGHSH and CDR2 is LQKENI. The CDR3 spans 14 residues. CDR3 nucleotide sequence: TGTGCCAGCTCACCCGGGGCGGGCTACAATGAGCAGTTCTTC. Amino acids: CASSPGAGYNEQFF.

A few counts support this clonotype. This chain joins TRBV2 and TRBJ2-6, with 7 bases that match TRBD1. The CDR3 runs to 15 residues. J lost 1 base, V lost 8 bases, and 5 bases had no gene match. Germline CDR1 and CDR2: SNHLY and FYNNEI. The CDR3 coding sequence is TGTGCCAGCGAGGGGGCTTTATCTGGGGCCAACGTCCTGACTTTC. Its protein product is CASEGALSGANVLTF.

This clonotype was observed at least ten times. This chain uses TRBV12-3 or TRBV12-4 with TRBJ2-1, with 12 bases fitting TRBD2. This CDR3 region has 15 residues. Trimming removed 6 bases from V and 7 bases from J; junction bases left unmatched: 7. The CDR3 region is CASSLLAGGGNEQFF. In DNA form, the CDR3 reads TGTGCCAGCAGCCTCCTAGCGGGGGGGGGTAATGAGCAGTTCTTC.

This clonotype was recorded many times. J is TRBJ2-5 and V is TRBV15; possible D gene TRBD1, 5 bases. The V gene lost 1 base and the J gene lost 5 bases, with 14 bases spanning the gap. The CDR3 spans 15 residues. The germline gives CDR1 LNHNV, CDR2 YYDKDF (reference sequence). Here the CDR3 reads CATSRGKGAGETQYF. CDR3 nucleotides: TGTGCCACCAGCAGAGGGAAAGGGGCTGGGGAGACCCAGTACTTC. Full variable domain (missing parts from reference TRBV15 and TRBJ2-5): DAMVIQNPRYQVTQFGKPVTLSCSQTLNHNVMYWYQQKSSQAPKLLFHYYDKDFNNEADTPDNFQSRRPNTSFCFLDIRSPGLGDTAMYLCATSRGKGAGETQYFGPGTRLLVL.

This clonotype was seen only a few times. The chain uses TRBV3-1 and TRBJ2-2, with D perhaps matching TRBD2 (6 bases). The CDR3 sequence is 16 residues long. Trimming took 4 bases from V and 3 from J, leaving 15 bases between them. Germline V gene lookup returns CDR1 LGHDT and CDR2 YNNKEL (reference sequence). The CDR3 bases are TGTGCCAGCAGCCCCGAGGGTTCGGGAGACACCGGGGAGCTGTTTTTT. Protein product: CASSPEGSGDTGELFF.

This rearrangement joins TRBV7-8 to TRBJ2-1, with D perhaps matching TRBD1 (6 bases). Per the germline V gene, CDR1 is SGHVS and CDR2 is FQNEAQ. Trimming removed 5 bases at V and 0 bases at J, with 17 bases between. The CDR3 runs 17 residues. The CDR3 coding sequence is TGTGCCAGCAGCATTTACCCCGCGGACAGCTCCTACAATGAGCAGTTCTTC. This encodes CASSIYPADSSYNEQFF.

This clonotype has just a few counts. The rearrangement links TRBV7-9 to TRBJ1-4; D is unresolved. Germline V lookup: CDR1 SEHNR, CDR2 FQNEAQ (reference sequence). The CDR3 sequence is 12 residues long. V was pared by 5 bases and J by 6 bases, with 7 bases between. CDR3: CASSHLYEKLFF. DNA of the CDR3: TGTGCCAGCAGCCACCTCTATGAAAAACTGTTTTTT.

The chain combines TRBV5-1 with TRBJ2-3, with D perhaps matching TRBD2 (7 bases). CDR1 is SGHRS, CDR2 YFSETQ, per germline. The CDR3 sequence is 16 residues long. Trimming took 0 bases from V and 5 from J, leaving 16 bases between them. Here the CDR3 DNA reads TGCGCCAGCAGCTTGGGAGGGGGGGGCAGGAGAGATACGCAGTATTTT. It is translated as CASSLGGGGRRDTQYF.

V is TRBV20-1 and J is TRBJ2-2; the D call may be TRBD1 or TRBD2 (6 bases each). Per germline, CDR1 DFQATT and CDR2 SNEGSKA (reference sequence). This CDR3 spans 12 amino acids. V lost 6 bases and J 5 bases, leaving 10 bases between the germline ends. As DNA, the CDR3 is TGCAGTGCGGTAGGGGGGACCGGGGAGCTGTTTTTT. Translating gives CSAVGGTGELFF.

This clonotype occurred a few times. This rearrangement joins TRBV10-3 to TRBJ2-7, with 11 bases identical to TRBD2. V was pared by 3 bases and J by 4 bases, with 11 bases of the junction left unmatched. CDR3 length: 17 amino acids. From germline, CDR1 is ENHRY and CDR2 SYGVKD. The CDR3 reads CAISDRASGRFMYEQYF. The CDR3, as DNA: TGTGCCATCAGTGATAGGGCTAGCGGGAGGTTTATGTACGAGCAGTACTTC.

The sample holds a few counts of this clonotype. The CDR3: CASSQQGGRNEQYF. CDR3 nucleotides: TGCGCCAGCAGCCAACAGGGAGGAAGGAACGAGCAGTACTTC. The chain carries TRBV5-1 and TRBJ2-7; D tentatively fits TRBD1 or TRBD2 (6 bases each). Trimming stripped 4 bases from V and 5 bases from J, with 16 bases between. This CDR3 comprises 14 residues. The germline gives CDR1 SGHRS, CDR2 YFSETQ.